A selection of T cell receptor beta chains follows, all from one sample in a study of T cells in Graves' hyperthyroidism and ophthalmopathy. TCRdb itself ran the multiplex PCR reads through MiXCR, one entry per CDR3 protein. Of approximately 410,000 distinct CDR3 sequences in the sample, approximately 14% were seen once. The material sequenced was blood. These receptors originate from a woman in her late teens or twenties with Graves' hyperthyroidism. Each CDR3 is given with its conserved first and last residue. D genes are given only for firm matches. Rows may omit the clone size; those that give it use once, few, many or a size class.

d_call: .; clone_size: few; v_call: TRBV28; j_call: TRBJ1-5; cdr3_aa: CASSLTGTAGNQPQHF; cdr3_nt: TGTGCCAGCAGTCTAACCGGGACGGCTGGCAATCAGCCCCAGCATTTT
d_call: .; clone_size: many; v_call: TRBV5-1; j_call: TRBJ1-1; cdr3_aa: CASSLGQTNTEAFF; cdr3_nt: TGCGCCAGCAGCTTGGGACAGACTAACACTGAAGCTTTCTTT
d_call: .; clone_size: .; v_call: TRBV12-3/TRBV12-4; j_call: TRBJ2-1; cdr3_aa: CASQVGRGSYNEQFF; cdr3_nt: TGTGCCAGCCAGGTCGGACGCGGATCCTACAATGAGCAGTTCTTC
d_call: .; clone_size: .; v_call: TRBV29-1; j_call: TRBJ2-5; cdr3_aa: CSVEWGAEETQYF; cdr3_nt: TGCAGCGTTGAATGGGGGGCTGAGGAGACCCAGTACTTC
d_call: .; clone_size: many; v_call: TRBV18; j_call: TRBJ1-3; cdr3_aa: CASSLLGQHSSGNTIYF; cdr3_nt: TGTGCCAGCTCCCTACTCGGACAGCACAGCTCTGGAAACACCATATATTTT
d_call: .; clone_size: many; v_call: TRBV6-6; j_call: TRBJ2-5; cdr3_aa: CASSYSTLAQETQYF; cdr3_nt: TGTGCCAGCAGTTACTCCACACTAGCCCAAGAGACCCAGTACTTC
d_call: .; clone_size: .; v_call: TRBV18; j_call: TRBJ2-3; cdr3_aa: CATKLGGADTQYF; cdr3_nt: TGTGCCACCAAGTTAGGGGGTGCAGATACGCAGTATTTT
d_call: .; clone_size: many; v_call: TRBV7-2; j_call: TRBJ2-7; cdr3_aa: CASSLELSGEQYF; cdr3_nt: TGTGCCAGCAGCTTAGAGCTGTCGGGGGAGCAGTACTTC
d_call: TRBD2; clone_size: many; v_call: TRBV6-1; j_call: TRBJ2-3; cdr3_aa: CASMTFSWLAAATQYF; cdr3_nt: TGTGCCAGCATGACGTTCTCGTGGCTAGCGGCTGCTACGCAGTATTTT
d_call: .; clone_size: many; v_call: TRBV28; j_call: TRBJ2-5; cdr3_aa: CASSLLGGNQETQYF; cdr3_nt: TGTGCCAGCAGTTTACTAGGGGGGAACCAAGAGACCCAGTACTTC
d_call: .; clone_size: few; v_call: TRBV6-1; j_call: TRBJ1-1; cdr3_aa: CASRTTGGWTEAFF; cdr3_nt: TGTGCCAGCAGGACGACGGGAGGTTGGACTGAAGCTTTCTTT
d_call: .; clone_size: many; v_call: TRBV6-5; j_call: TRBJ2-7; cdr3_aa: CASSYSKVVLHEQYF; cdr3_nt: TGTGCCAGCAGTTACTCGAAGGTAGTCTTACACGAGCAGTACTTC
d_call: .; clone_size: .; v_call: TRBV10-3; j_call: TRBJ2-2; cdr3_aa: CAISGGTADTGELFF; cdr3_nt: TGTGCCATCAGTGGGGGGACGGCCGACACCGGGGAGCTGTTTTTT
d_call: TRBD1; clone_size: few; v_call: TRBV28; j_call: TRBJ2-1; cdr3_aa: CASFTGQGDNEQFF; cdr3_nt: TGTGCCAGCTTTACGGGACAGGGGGATAATGAGCAGTTCTTC
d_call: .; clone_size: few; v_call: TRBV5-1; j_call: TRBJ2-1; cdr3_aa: CASSYAGNHSNEQFF; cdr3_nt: TGCGCCAGCAGCTACGCGGGAAACCATTCCAATGAGCAGTTCTTC
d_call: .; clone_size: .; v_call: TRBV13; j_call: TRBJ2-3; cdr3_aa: CASSLSASKRSTDTQYF; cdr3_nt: TGTGCCAGCAGCTTATCGGCCAGTAAGAGGTCCACAGATACGCAGTATTTT
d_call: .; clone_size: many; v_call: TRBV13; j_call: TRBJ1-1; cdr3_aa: CASSSSPDPNTEAFF; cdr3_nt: TGTGCCAGCAGCTCCTCTCCAGATCCGAACACTGAAGCTTTCTTT
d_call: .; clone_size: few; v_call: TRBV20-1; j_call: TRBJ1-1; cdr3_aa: CSARRSFGYTEAFF; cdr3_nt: TGCAGTGCTAGACGATCCTTTGGATACACTGAAGCTTTCTTT
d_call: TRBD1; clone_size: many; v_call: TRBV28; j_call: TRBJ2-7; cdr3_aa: CASSPRTGITYEQYF; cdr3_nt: TGTGCCAGCAGTCCGCGGACAGGGATCACCTACGAGCAGTACTTC
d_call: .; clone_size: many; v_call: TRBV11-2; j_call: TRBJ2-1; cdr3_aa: CASSLDRLPHNEQFF; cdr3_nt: TGTGCCAGCAGCTTAGATCGACTCCCCCACAATGAGCAGTTCTTC
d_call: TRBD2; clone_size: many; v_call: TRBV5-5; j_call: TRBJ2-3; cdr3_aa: CASSLGGRAGDTQYF; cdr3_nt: TGTGCCAGCAGCTTGGGCGGGAGGGCCGGGGATACGCAGTATTTT
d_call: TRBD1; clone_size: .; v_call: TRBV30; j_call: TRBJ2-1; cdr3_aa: CAWSRGQGGNERSF; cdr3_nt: TGTGCCTGGAGTAGGGGACAGGGCGGCAATGAGCGGTCCTTC
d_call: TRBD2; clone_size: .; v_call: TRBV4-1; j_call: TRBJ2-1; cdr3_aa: CASSQVSGTSLYNEQFF; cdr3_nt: TGCGCCAGCAGCCAAGTTAGCGGGACTAGCCTCTACAATGAGCAGTTCTTC
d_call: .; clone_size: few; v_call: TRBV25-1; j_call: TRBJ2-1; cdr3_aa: CASSDLASKGPASYNEQFF; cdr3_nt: TGTGCCAGCAGTGATTTGGCATCAAAGGGACCTGCCTCCTACAATGAGCAGTTCTTC
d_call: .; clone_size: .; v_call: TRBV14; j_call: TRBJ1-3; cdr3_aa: CASSQGRLSSGNTIYF; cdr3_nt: TGTGCCAGCAGCCAAGGACGGTTAAGCTCTGGAAACACCATATATTTT
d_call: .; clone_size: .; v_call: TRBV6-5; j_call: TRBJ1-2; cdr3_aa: CASSYTPHHQGTDVYGYTF; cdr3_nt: TGTGCCAGCAGTTATACCCCCCACCACCAAGGGACTGACGTCTATGGCTACACCTTC
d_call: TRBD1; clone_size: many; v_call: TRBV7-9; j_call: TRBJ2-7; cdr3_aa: CASSSATGGVYEQYF; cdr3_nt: TGTGCCAGCAGCTCTGCGACAGGGGGAGTTTACGAGCAGTACTTC
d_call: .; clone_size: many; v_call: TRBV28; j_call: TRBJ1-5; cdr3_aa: CASSEVGRVVRNQPQHF; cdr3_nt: TGTGCCAGCAGTGAGGTGGGAAGGGTGGTGCGCAATCAGCCCCAGCATTTT
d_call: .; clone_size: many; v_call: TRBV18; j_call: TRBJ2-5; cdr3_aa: CASSPRGSQETQYF; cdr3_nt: TGTGCCAGCTCACCACGAGGGTCTCAAGAGACCCAGTACTTC
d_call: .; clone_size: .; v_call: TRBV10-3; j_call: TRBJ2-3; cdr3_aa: CAISGTWGPDTQYF; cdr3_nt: TGTGCCATCAGCGGGACTTGGGGGCCAGATACGCAGTATTTT
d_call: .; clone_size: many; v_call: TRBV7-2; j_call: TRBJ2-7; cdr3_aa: CASSLEAGDYEQYF; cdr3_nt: TGTGCCAGCAGCTTAGAGGCAGGGGACTACGAGCAGTACTTC